A single sample is the source of the 28 T cell receptor beta chains below, sequenced in a study of T cells in Graves' hyperthyroidism and ophthalmopathy. Template material for amplifying TCR beta CDR3 regions consisted of RNA transcripts. Primed by the HTBI set, a first-round RT-PCR was run on the TCR CDR3. TCRdb processed the multiplex PCR reads anew with MiXCR; each CDR3 protein has one entry. The sample records about 560,000 distinct CDR3 sequences, about 45% being singletons. Material: peripheral blood or thyroid tissue (not recorded which). Receptor source: a woman between 18 and 29 years old with Graves' hyperthyroidism.

This clonotype turned up a few times. V and J are TRBV19 and TRBJ1-3, with TRBD1 matching over 7 bases. Unmatched junction bases numbered 2, after V lost 3 bases and J lost 0 bases. Germline loops: CDR1 LNHDA, CDR2 SQIVND (reference sequence). There are 15 residues in the CDR3. The CDR3 nucleotides are TGTGCCAGTAGTATGACAGGGAGCTCTGGAAACACCATATATTTT. This sequence encodes CASSMTGSSGNTIYF.

This clonotype was observed a few times. The rearrangement joins TRBV5-1 to TRBJ2-7; D is unclear. The CDR3 is made up of 16 amino acids. Germline V gene sequence: CDR1 SGHRS, CDR2 YFSETQ. The V gene lost 3 bases and the J gene lost 2 bases, with 18 bases spanning the gap. The CDR3 bases are TGCGCCAGCAGCTCAAGACCTCGGGTCCCCCCCTACGAGCAGTACTTC. As protein: CASSSRPRVPPYEQYF.

This clonotype was seen many times. V gene TRBV7-9 combines with J gene TRBJ1-2; D unclear. Trimming cost V 0 bases and J 4 bases, with 9 bases left between them. In germline, CDR1 is SEHNR, CDR2 FQNEAQ (reference sequence). This CDR3 contains 14 residues. CDR3 region: CASSLAARPYGYTF. For the CDR3, the DNA is TGTGCCAGCAGCTTAGCCGCGCGGCCCTATGGCTACACCTTC. Full variable domain (outside the CDR3, taken from reference TRBV7-9 and TRBJ1-2): DTGVSQNPRHKITKRGQNVTFRCDPISEHNRLYWYRQTLGQGPEFLTYFQNEAQLEKSRLLSDRFSAERPKGSFSTLEIQRTEQGDSAMYLCASSLAARPYGYTFGSGTRLTVV.

This clonotype was counted between two and nine times. The genes are TRBV6-6 and TRBJ2-7; D is possibly TRBD1 (5 bases). This CDR3 is 12 amino acids long. Germline V gene lookup returns CDR1 MNHNY and CDR2 SVGAGI (reference sequence). Trimming removed 4 bases at V and 6 bases at J, with 10 bases between. The CDR3 DNA reads as TGTGCCAGCAGTTCAGCAGGGCTCGAGCAGTACTTC. Residues: CASSSAGLEQYF.

This clonotype appeared many times. The V gene is TRBV24-1, the J gene TRBJ1-2, with 7 bases lining up with TRBD1. Unmatched junction bases numbered 0, after V lost 2 bases and J lost 4 bases. Germline V lookup: CDR1 KGHDR, CDR2 SFDVKD. The length of the CDR3 is 13 residues. The CDR3 DNA reads as TGTGCCACCAGTGATTACAGGGGCTATGGCTACACCTTC. Its protein product is CATSDYRGYGYTF.

This clonotype was counted between two and nine times. The chain uses TRBV2 and TRBJ1-4; 8 nucleotides match TRBD1. With V trimmed by 6 bases and J by 11 bases, 20 bases remained unmatched. The CDR3 sequence is 17 residues long. Germline V lookup: CDR1 SNHLY, CDR2 FYNNEI. CDR3 region: CASRDSHGQGKFLKLFF. The CDR3 DNA reads as TGTGCCAGCAGGGACTCTCACGGACAGGGCAAGTTCCTTAAACTGTTTTTT.

This clonotype was seen ten or more times. The chain couples TRBV2 to TRBJ1-5; no reliable D call. Deletions cut 6 bases from V and 7 bases from J, with 19 bases between. This CDR3 is built from 15 residues. Germline CDR1 is SNHLY and CDR2 is FYNNEI. DNA for the CDR3: TGTGCCAGCAGCGCTTCGGTGGGCGTTTGGCAGCCCCAGCATTTT. Translated: CASSASVGVWQPQHF.

The rearrangement uses TRBV12-3 or TRBV12-4 and TRBJ2-2; no firm D call. There are 13 residues in the CDR3. Trimming took off 6 bases at V and 6 bases at J, with 11 bases between the two ends. The CDR3 sequence is CASSVAVPGELFF. CDR3 DNA sequence: TGTGCCAGCAGCGTAGCAGTCCCCGGGGAGCTGTTTTTT.

This clonotype was picked up one time. The rearrangement links TRBV2 to TRBJ1-2, with TRBD1 as a possible D gene (6 bases). This CDR3 is built from 13 residues. V lost 4 bases to trimming and J lost 8 bases, with 14 bases between them. Germline V gives CDR1 SNHLY, CDR2 FYNNEI. The CDR3 sequence: CASSVYRVSGYTF. CDR3 bases: TGTGCCAGCAGTGTATACAGGGTATCCGGCTACACCTTC. Together with reference TRBV2 and TRBJ1-2, the CDR3 gives the full variable domain: EPEVTQTPSHQVTQMGQEVILRCVPISNHLYFYWYRQILGQKVEFLVSFYNNEISEKSEIFDDQFSVERPDGSNFTLKIRSTKLEDSAMYFCASSVYRVSGYTFGSGTRLTVV.

This clonotype was recorded only once. The rearrangement uses TRBV7-9 and TRBJ2-5; 7 positions match TRBD2. Germline assignment: CDR1 SEHNR and CDR2 FQNEAQ (reference sequence). The CDR3 runs to 16 residues. Trimming at V came to 4 bases and at J to 2 bases, leaving 10 bases not matched to a gene. The CDR3 region has the DNA TGTGCCAGCAGCTCCCCGGGAGCCGGGAGGCAAGAGACCCAGTACTTC. Its translation: CASSSPGAGRQETQYF.

The rearrangement uses TRBV2 and TRBJ2-7; 8 bases are shared with TRBD1. The germline gives CDR1 SNHLY, CDR2 FYNNEI. With 9 bases clipped from V and 1 base from J, the junction kept 11 bases outside the gene matches. The CDR3 consists of 15 residues. CDR3 DNA: TGTGCCAGATGGACAGGGCAGTCTGATTCCTACGAGCAGTACTTC. The encoded protein is CARWTGQSDSYEQYF.

This clonotype was seen only a few times. The genes are TRBV2 and TRBJ2-2, with 8 bases matching TRBD2. The CDR3 contains 15 residues. Germline-derived CDR1 and CDR2 are SNHLY and FYNNEI. With 6 bases clipped from V and 4 bases from J, the junction kept 7 bases outside the gene matches. The CDR3 DNA follows: TGTGCCAGCAGCCCGGGACTAGGTGGCACCGGGGAGCTGTTTTTT. Its protein is CASSPGLGGTGELFF.

J is TRBJ2-5 and V is TRBV2; 8 bases map to TRBD1. Trimming removed 3 bases from V and 1 base from J; junction bases left unmatched: 10. The CDR3 consists of 17 residues. Germline V lookup: CDR1 SNHLY, CDR2 FYNNEI. CDR3 residues: CASSEQGAGSPQETQYF. CDR3 nucleotide sequence: TGTGCCAGCAGTGAGCAGGGGGCCGGCAGTCCCCAAGAGACCCAGTACTTC.

The rearrangement links TRBV19 to TRBJ1-5, with 8 bases matching TRBD1. CDR3 size: 17 residues. Germline-derived CDR1 and CDR2 are LNHDA and SQIVND (reference sequence). Trimming took 5 bases from V and 6 from J; bases not matched to a gene: 15. CDR3: CASSAQGAVLSGQPQHF. CDR3 nucleotide sequence: TGTGCCAGTAGTGCCCAGGGGGCCGTCTTGTCAGGTCAGCCCCAGCATTTT.

This chain connects TRBV7-9 to TRBJ2-7; TRBD2 aligns across 12 bases. The CDR3 covers 14 residues. V lost 5 bases and J lost 6; bases outside the gene matches: 5. Germline CDR1 reads SEHNR; CDR2 reads FQNEAQ (reference sequence). The CDR3 DNA reads as TGTGCCAGCAGCCATCTAGCGGGAGGGCCCGAGCAGTACTTC. Residues: CASSHLAGGPEQYF.

This clonotype was found once. The J gene is TRBJ2-1, the V gene TRBV2; weak D call: TRBD2 (5 bases). The CDR3 spans 15 residues. Germline V gives CDR1 SNHLY, CDR2 FYNNEI. Trimming pared 6 bases from V and 5 bases from J, leaving 17 bases between. DNA of the CDR3: TGTGCCAGCAGCGGCAGCGGAGGTCGGGACAATGAGCAGTTCTTC. It specifies CASSGSGGRDNEQFF.

This clonotype was observed once. The chain uses TRBV11-1 and TRBJ1-4, with 7 bases that match TRBD1. Losses at the gene ends were 3 bases for V and 7 bases for J; bases not matched to a gene: 8. The germline gives CDR1 SGHAT, CDR2 FQDESV (reference sequence). The CDR3 contains 15 residues. The CDR3 is CASSLVGTELEKLFF. The CDR3 nucleotides are TGTGCCAGCAGCTTGGTAGGGACAGAACTTGAAAAACTGTTTTTT.

This clonotype was observed at least ten times. The V gene is TRBV7-8, the J gene TRBJ2-5; unclear D gene. V dropped 1 base and J dropped 1 base, with 7 bases sitting between them. The CDR3 length is 14 residues. The germline V gene has CDR1 SGHVS and CDR2 FQNEAQ. For the CDR3, the DNA is TGTGCCAGCAGCTTAGACAGCTCCCAAGAGACCCAGTACTTC. Protein: CASSLDSSQETQYF.

This clonotype came up a few times. This sequence joins TRBV5-1 and TRBJ1-1; D is uncertain. The CDR3 length is 14 residues. V was cut by 4 bases and J by 3 bases, with 13 bases left in between. Germline CDR1 reads SGHRS; CDR2 reads YFSETQ. This CDR3 is CASSQTNSYTEAFF. The DNA of the CDR3 is TGCGCCAGCAGCCAAACGAACAGCTACACTGAAGCTTTCTTT.

This clonotype has a single count. This chain uses TRBV7-6 with TRBJ2-5; D is possibly TRBD2 (5 bases). The CDR3 length is 12 residues. Germline loops: CDR1 SGHVS, CDR2 FNYEAQ. Here the CDR3 reads CARTGNQETQYF. The CDR3 DNA reads TGTGCGCGGACTGGGAACCAAGAGACCCAGTACTTC.

The rearrangement uses TRBV7-9 and TRBJ1-1, with D possibly TRBD1 on 6 matching bases. V was pared by 5 bases and J by 3 bases, with 13 bases between. The CDR3 loop spans 14 amino acids. The germline gives CDR1 SEHNR, CDR2 FQNEAQ (reference sequence). CDR3 sequence: CASSRRGIYTEAFF. The DNA of the CDR3 is TGTGCCAGCAGCAGGAGGGGGATTTACACTGAAGCTTTCTTT. The variable domain in full, with the rest retrieved from reference TRBV7-9 and TRBJ1-1, is DTGVSQNPRHKITKRGQNVTFRCDPISEHNRLYWYRQTLGQGPEFLTYFQNEAQLEKSRLLSDRFSAERPKGSFSTLEIQRTEQGDSAMYLCASSRRGIYTEAFFGQGTRLTVV.

The sample holds one count of this clonotype. The V call is TRBV6-1, the J call TRBJ2-7, with unresolved D. CDR1 and CDR2 (germline): MNHNS, SASEGT. The length of the CDR3 is 14 residues. The V end was cut by 7 bases, the J end by 6 bases, with 19 bases between. In nucleotides, the CDR3 is TGTGCCAGCACCCTTATAGAGTCACTGGGCGAGCAGTACTTC. This gives the protein CASTLIESLGEQYF.

This clonotype occurred many times. The gene calls are TRBV10-3 and TRBJ2-5; TRBD1 agrees at 7 bases. The CDR3 is 14 amino acids. The junction had 0 bases not matched to a gene; V was cut back by 0 bases and J by 2 bases. CDR1 is ENHRY, CDR2 SYGVKD, per germline. CDR3 bases: TGTGCCATCAGTGAGTCGACAGGGCAAGAGACCCAGTACTTC. Translation gives CAISESTGQETQYF.

This clonotype was detected ten times or more. This chain links TRBV10-3 with TRBJ2-7; 7 bases align to TRBD2. Germline V CDR1 and CDR2: ENHRY, SYGVKD. Germline trimming cut 4 bases from V and 1 base from J; bases unmatched to any gene: 4. The CDR3 consists of 14 residues. Here the CDR3 DNA reads TGTGCCATCAGTGGAAGCGGGAAATCCTACGAGCAGTACTTC. This codes for CAISGSGKSYEQYF.

The rearrangement uses TRBV10-3 and TRBJ2-7, with TRBD1 identical over 11 bases. V was clipped by 6 bases and J by 3 bases; unmatched bases: 7. Per germline, CDR1 ENHRY and CDR2 SYGVKD. The CDR3 covers 15 residues. In DNA form, the CDR3 reads TGTGCCATCAGAGGACAGGGGGCTACGGGCTACGAGCAGTACTTC. It yields the protein CAIRGQGATGYEQYF.

The chain is built from TRBV29-1 and TRBJ1-2; 7 bases fit TRBD1. The CDR3 length is 13 residues. Trimming cost V 8 bases and J 2 bases; bases outside gene matches: 8. Per germline, CDR1 SQVTM and CDR2 ANQGSEA. CDR3 sequence (DNA): TGCAGCACAGACAGGGCCTCCAACTATGGCTACACCTTC. Protein: CSTDRASNYGYTF.

The J gene is TRBJ2-5, the V gene TRBV20-1; 7 positions match TRBD2. V lost 5 bases and J lost 5; bases outside the gene matches: 14. Per the germline V gene, CDR1 is DFQATT and CDR2 is SNEGSKA (reference sequence). This CDR3 region has 15 residues. The CDR3 is CSALPGGSPKETQYF. CDR3 nucleotides: TGCAGTGCTTTGCCCGGGGGGTCCCCGAAGGAGACCCAGTACTTC.

The CDR3 coding sequence is TGTGCCAGCAGTGAAGACAGGGGACAATCACCCCTCCACTTT. This sequence encodes CASSEDRGQSPLHF. This chain connects TRBV2 to TRBJ1-6; 7 bases align to TRBD1. The CDR3 runs to 14 residues. V lost 1 base to trimming and J lost 10 bases; unmatched junction nucleotides: 4. The germline V gene has CDR1 SNHLY and CDR2 FYNNEI. Full variable domain (outside the CDR3, taken from reference TRBV2 and TRBJ1-6): EPEVTQTPSHQVTQMGQEVILRCVPISNHLYFYWYRQILGQKVEFLVSFYNNEISEKSEIFDDQFSVERPDGSNFTLKIRSTKLEDSAMYFCASSEDRGQSPLHFGNGTRLTVT.